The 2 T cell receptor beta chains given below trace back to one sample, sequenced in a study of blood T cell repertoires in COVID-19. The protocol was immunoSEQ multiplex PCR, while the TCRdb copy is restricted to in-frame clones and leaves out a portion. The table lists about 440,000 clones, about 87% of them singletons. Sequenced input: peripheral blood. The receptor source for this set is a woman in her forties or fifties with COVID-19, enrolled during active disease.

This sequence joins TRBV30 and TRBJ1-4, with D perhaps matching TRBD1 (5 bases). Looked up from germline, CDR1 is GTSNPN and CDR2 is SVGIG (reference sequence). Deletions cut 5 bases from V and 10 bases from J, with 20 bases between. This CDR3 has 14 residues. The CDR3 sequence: CAWGVRTRRGKLFF. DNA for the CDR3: TGTGCCTGGGGGGTGAGGACACGGAGAGGAAAACTGTTTTTT. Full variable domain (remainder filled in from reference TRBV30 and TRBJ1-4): SQTIHQWPATLVQPVGSPLSLECTVEGTSNPNLYWYRQAAGRGLQLLFYSVGIGQISSEVPQNLSASRPQDRQFILSSKKLLLSDSGFYLCAWGVRTRRGKLFFGSGTQLSVL.

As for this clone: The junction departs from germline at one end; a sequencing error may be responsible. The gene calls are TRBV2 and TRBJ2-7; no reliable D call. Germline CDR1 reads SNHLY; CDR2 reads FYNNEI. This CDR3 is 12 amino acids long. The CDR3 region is CASTGESVEEYF. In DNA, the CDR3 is TGTGCCAGCACCGGTGAGTCCGTCGAGGAGTACTTC.